These 3 T cell receptor beta chains originate from one sample sequenced in a study of CD8+ T cells in alopecia areata. RNA was extracted and reverse transcribed into cDNA as the sequencing template. The repertoire was sequenced with immunoSEQ multiplex PCR; TCRdb's copy has only in-frame clones and lacks some. The repertoire holds 12,000 or so clones, with around three fifths as singletons. Lesional scalp punch biopsies and peripheral blood were collected from alopecia areata patients. The specimen sequenced was skin. The receptor set was obtained from a human donor with alopecia areata.

This rearrangement joins TRBV7-2 to TRBJ1-5, with 8 bases identical to TRBD1. Germline V gene data show CDR1 as SGHTA and CDR2 as FQGNSA. The CDR3 totals 17 residues. V lost 4 bases to trimming and J lost 0 bases; unmatched junction nucleotides: 8. The CDR3: CASSSGGGFHSNQPQHF. CDR3 in DNA: TGTGCCAGCAGCTCAGGGGGCGGATTCCATAGCAATCAGCCCCAGCATTTT. Looking up the rest from reference TRBV7-2 and TRBJ1-5 gives the full variable domain: GAGVSQSPSNKVTEKGKDVELRCDPISGHTALYWYRQSLGQGLEFLIYFQGNSAPDKSGLPSDRFSAERTGGSVSTLTIQRTQQEDSAVYLCASSSGGGFHSNQPQHFGDGTRLSIL.

This clone was observed a handful of times. The junction does not match germline at one end; this may be a read error. The chain is built from TRBV6-6 and TRBJ2-5; TRBD1 matches at 8 bases. Germline values: CDR1 MNHNY, CDR2 SVGAGI (reference sequence). There are 12 residues in the CDR3. Here the CDR3 DNA reads TGTGCCAGCAGTTCCATGCAGGGGGCTCGTCACTTC. Encoded protein: CASSSMQGARHF.

The genes are TRBV10-3 and TRBJ2-7, with D unclear. Per the germline V gene, CDR1 is ENHRY and CDR2 is SYGVKD. V lost 8 bases, J lost 0 bases, and 11 bases lay in between. This CDR3 has 13 residues. CDR3 nucleotides: TGTGCCATCGAATCCCCTAGCTCCTACGAGCAGTACTTC. Translation: CAIESPSSYEQYF.